A single sample is the source of the 26 T cell receptor beta chains below, sequenced in a study of blood T cell repertoires in COVID-19. Method: immunoSEQ multiplex PCR; TCRdb's copy keeps in-frame clones and lacks some. The sample records some 150,000 clones, around nine tenths being singletons. Material: peripheral blood. The receptors come from a woman aged 45-59 years with active or convalescent COVID-19.

This chain links TRBV24-1 with TRBJ1-5; 8 nucleotides match TRBD1. Per the germline V gene, CDR1 is KGHDR and CDR2 is SFDVKD. The V segment lost 2 bases and the J segment 2 bases; nucleotides outside the gene matches: 7. This CDR3 comprises 17 residues. Written as DNA, the CDR3 is TGTGCCACCAGTGATTCCCAGGGGGCGCGAGGCAATCAGCCCCAGCATTTT. Translating gives CATSDSQGARGNQPQHF.

The chain combines TRBV7-3 with TRBJ2-2, with D maybe TRBD1 (5 bases). The CDR3 spans 17 residues. V lost 3 bases and J 0 bases, leaving 14 bases between the germline ends. Germline V gene data show CDR1 as SGHTA and CDR2 as FQGTGA. This CDR3 is CASSFRETAANTGELFF. CDR3 in DNA: TGTGCCAGCAGCTTCCGTGAGACAGCCGCGAACACCGGGGAGCTGTTTTTT. The whole variable domain, remainder taken from reference TRBV7-3 and TRBJ2-2, is GAGVSQTPSNKVTEKGKYVELRCDPISGHTALYWYRQSLGQGPEFLIYFQGTGAADDSGLPNDRFFAVRPEGSVSTLKIQRTERGDSAVYLCASSFRETAANTGELFFGEGSRLTVL.

This clone has only one observation. The V and J genes are TRBV28 and TRBJ1-1; perhaps TRBD1 as D (5 bases). CDR3 size: 15 residues. Trimming took 6 bases from V and 3 from J, leaving 17 bases between them. The germline gives CDR1 MDHEN, CDR2 SYDVKM. The CDR3 bases are TGTGCCAGCAGCTCGGCGGGGCTAGAGGACACTGAAGCTTTCTTT. Encoded protein: CASSSAGLEDTEAFF.

V and J are TRBV30 and TRBJ1-1; 7 positions agree with TRBD1. Germline CDR1 is GTSNPN and CDR2 is SVGIG (reference sequence). After removal of 5 bases from V and 8 bases from J, the junction contained 5 bases not matched to a gene. The CDR3 extends over 11 amino acids. The CDR3 sequence is CAWDRDSEAFF. CDR3 nucleotides: TGTGCCTGGGACCGGGACAGCGAAGCTTTCTTT. Full variable domain (remainder filled in from reference TRBV30 and TRBJ1-1): SQTIHQWPATLVQPVGSPLSLECTVEGTSNPNLYWYRQAAGRGLQLLFYSVGIGQISSEVPQNLSASRPQDRQFILSSKKLLLSDSGFYLCAWDRDSEAFFGQGTRLTVV.

This chain uses TRBV6-2 or TRBV6-3 with TRBJ2-3, with 9 positions matching TRBD1. This CDR3 region has 16 residues. Germline-derived CDR1 and CDR2 are MNHEY and SVGEGT. With 0 bases clipped from V and 10 bases from J, the junction kept 11 bases outside the gene matches. DNA for the CDR3: TGTGCCAGCAGTTACTCGATGGGACAGGGCATTTTCGCGCAGTATTTT. This codes for CASSYSMGQGIFAQYF.

The chain recombines TRBV7-9 with TRBJ2-1, with D perhaps TRBD1 (6 bases). Trimming cost V 1 base and J 9 bases, with 13 bases left between them. CDR1 and CDR2 (germline): SEHNR, FQNEAQ (reference sequence). CDR3 length: 14 amino acids. The CDR3 bases are TGTGCCAGCAGCTTAGGCGTGGGGGCCGGTGAGCAGTTCTTC. Translated: CASSLGVGAGEQFF.

This CDR3 is CASSIDLSGSYEQYF. In DNA, the CDR3 is TGTGCCAGTAGTATAGATCTAAGCGGCTCCTACGAGCAGTACTTC. The chain recombines TRBV19 with TRBJ2-7; tentative D call: TRBD2 (5 bases). The CDR3 loop spans 15 amino acids. Trimming cost V 0 bases and J 0 bases, with 9 bases left between them. The germline V gene encodes CDR1 LNHDA and CDR2 SQIVND (reference sequence).

The chain links TRBV1 to TRBJ2-7; TRBD2, the table's D call, lacks a check against the DNA. TRBV1 is shown as a pseudogene. This CDR3 has 16 residues. Here the CDR3 reads CTSSQDWPSGTYEQYF. Written as DNA, the CDR3 is TGCACCAGCAGCCAAGACTGGCCTAGCGGAACCTACGAGCAGTACTTC.

This clone showed up just a few times. The rearrangement uses TRBV5-4 and TRBJ1-1; D is unresolved. V lost 4 bases to trimming and J lost 4 bases, with 11 bases between them. The CDR3 sequence is 13 residues long. Germline loops: CDR1 SGHNT, CDR2 YYREEE (reference sequence). CDR3 sequence reads: CASSAVSRTEAFF. CDR3 DNA sequence: TGTGCCAGCAGCGCGGTTAGCCGCACTGAAGCTTTCTTT.

J is TRBJ1-1 and V is TRBV7-9, with D hard to call. From germline, CDR1 is SEHNR and CDR2 FQNEAQ (reference sequence). The CDR3 is 13 amino acids. V was pared by 2 bases and J by 1 base, with 5 bases between. The CDR3 DNA sequence: TGTGCCAGCAGCTTACAGTCGAACACTGAAGCTTTCTTT. Protein: CASSLQSNTEAFF.

The chain uses TRBV21-1 and TRBJ2-6; the table's D call, TRBD2, has no DNA check behind it. TRBV21-1 is deemed a pseudogene. This CDR3 contains 20 residues. CDR3 loop: CASSKPNLADTASGANVLTF. The CDR3 DNA is TGTGCCAGCAGCAAACCGAATCTAGCGGATACCGCTTCTGGGGCCAACGTCCTGACTTTC.

This clone was recorded a few times. The genes are TRBV2 and TRBJ1-1; no clear D gene. The CDR3 length is 14 residues. CDR1 and CDR2 (germline): SNHLY, FYNNEI. V was clipped by 4 bases and J by 11 bases, with 20 bases between them. The chain's CDR3 is CASSAGSKIREAFF. For the CDR3, the DNA is TGTGCCAGCAGTGCGGGGAGTAAGATCAGAGAGGCTTTCTTT.

The rearrangement links TRBV21-1 to TRBJ2-2; the listed D gene, TRBD2, was not tested against the DNA. TRBV21-1 is annotated as a pseudogene. CDR3 length equals 15 residues. The CDR3 protein is CASSKVRHNTGELFF. CDR3 DNA sequence: TGTGCCAGCAGCAAAGTGAGGCACAACACCGGGGAGCTGTTTTTT.

The chain has TRBV12-3 or TRBV12-4 and TRBJ2-3, with D perhaps matching TRBD2 (6 bases). V gave up 3 bases and J gave up 6 bases, with 10 bases separating them. This CDR3 spans 13 amino acids. The CDR3 DNA reads as TGTGCCAGCAGTTTTGGGAGGCCCGATACGCAGTATTTT. Translated: CASSFGRPDTQYF.

This clone was seen a single time. The J gene is TRBJ2-4, the V gene TRBV9; TRBD1 matches 7 bases. The CDR3 has 14 residues. Per the germline V gene, CDR1 is SGDLS and CDR2 is YYNGEE. J was trimmed by 8 bases and V by 3 bases; bases with no gene match: 8. The CDR3 sequence: CASSATTGLDIQYF. As DNA, the CDR3 is TGTGCCAGCAGCGCCACGACAGGGTTGGACATTCAGTACTTC.

This clone turned up a few times. The V call is TRBV6-2 or TRBV6-3, the J call TRBJ1-2; tentatively, D is TRBD1 (5 bases). This CDR3 contains 14 residues. V lost 2 bases and J 3 bases, leaving 10 bases between the germline ends. Germline V gene data show CDR1 as MNHEY and CDR2 as SVGEGT. The chain's CDR3 is CASSYGAWDYGYTF. CDR3 coding DNA: TGTGCCAGCAGTTACGGGGCATGGGACTATGGCTACACCTTC.

The chain uses TRBV10-1 and TRBJ2-7, with 7 bases fitting TRBD2. The CDR3 spans 16 residues. Looked up from germline, CDR1 is WNHNN and CDR2 is SYGVQD (reference sequence). This CDR3 is CASAASWGGLSYEQYF. The CDR3 DNA reads as TGCGCTTCGGCAGCGTCCTGGGGGGGACTCTCCTACGAGCAGTACTTC.

V is TRBV7-9 and J is TRBJ2-7, with a tentative D call TRBD1 (6 bases). The ends were cut back, 7 bases at V and 4 bases at J, with 14 bases in the middle. The CDR3 runs to 13 residues. The V gene's germline CDR1 is SEHNR and CDR2 FQNEAQ (reference sequence). The CDR3 sequence: CASTPGQSYEQYF. The CDR3 coding sequence is TGTGCCAGCACCCCAGGACAGTCGTACGAGCAGTACTTC.

CDR3 DNA sequence: TGTGCCAGCAGCCTAAGGGGGGGAACCTACGAGCAGTACTTC. It is translated as CASSLRGGTYEQYF. The chain combines TRBV6-1 with TRBJ2-7; possible D gene TRBD2, 7 bases. V was shortened by 6 bases and J by 2 bases, with 14 bases between the two germline ends. CDR1 and CDR2 (germline): MNHNS, SASEGT. The CDR3 is made up of 14 amino acids.

The chain employs TRBV4-1 and TRBJ2-1; TRBD2 agrees at 10 bases. The CDR3 runs 17 residues. Germline trimming cut 4 bases from V and 7 bases from J; bases unmatched to any gene: 13. Germline V gives CDR1 MGHRA, CDR2 YSYEKL. CDR3 amino acids: CASSPSRGAGGRNEQFF. CDR3 DNA sequence: TGCGCCAGCAGCCCTTCTCGGGGAGCGGGAGGGAGAAATGAGCAGTTCTTC.

The chain links TRBV7-2 to TRBJ1-5; TRBD1 agrees at 7 bases. CDR3 length equals 18 residues. V lost 1 base to trimming and J lost 4 bases; unmatched junction nucleotides: 13. Germline assignment: CDR1 SGHTA and CDR2 FQGNSA. Here the CDR3 DNA reads TGTGCCAGCAGCTTAGTTAGTTTGCGTCCAGGGGGGAATCAGCCCCAGCATTTT. Its translation is CASSLVSLRPGGNQPQHF.

The rearrangement links TRBV27 to TRBJ2-1, with 12 bases matching TRBD2. The germline CDR1 and CDR2 sequences are MNHEY and SMNVEV (reference sequence). The CDR3 contains 15 residues. The V segment lost 6 bases and the J segment 4 bases; nucleotides outside the gene matches: 4. The DNA for the CDR3 is TGTGCCAGCAGGCCGACTAGCGGGAGATACAATGAGCAGTTCTTC. Protein sequence: CASRPTSGRYNEQFF.

J is TRBJ1-1 and V is TRBV11-2, with a tentative D call TRBD1 (5 bases). Trimming removed 6 bases from V and 3 bases from J, with 23 bases in between. The CDR3 runs to 17 residues. Germline V CDR1 and CDR2: SGHAT, FQNNGV. Here the CDR3 reads CASSQHFGGGGDTEAFF. CDR3 coding DNA: TGTGCCAGCAGTCAACATTTCGGGGGGGGAGGAGACACTGAAGCTTTCTTT.

V gene TRBV10-3 combines with J gene TRBJ1-5, with a possible D match to TRBD1 (5 bases). The CDR3 is 15 residues long. Trimming took 0 bases from V and 4 from J, leaving 10 bases between them. Germline values: CDR1 ENHRY, CDR2 SYGVKD. The CDR3 protein is CAISESEGNNQPQHF. CDR3 nucleotide sequence: TGTGCCATCAGTGAGTCGGAGGGGAATAATCAGCCCCAGCATTTT.

The chain is built from TRBV6-5 and TRBJ2-1, with TRBD1 matching over 10 bases. CDR1 and CDR2 from the germline V gene are MNHEY and SVGAGI. The CDR3 is 14 residues long. The junction had 8 bases not matched to a gene; V was cut back by 7 bases and J by 8 bases. The CDR3 region is CASKPGQGTHEQFF. DNA for the CDR3: TGTGCCAGCAAGCCGGGACAGGGGACGCATGAGCAGTTCTTC.

This sequence joins TRBV5-5 and TRBJ1-4; the D gene is possibly TRBD1 (5 bases). The germline CDR1 and CDR2 sequences are SGHKS and YYEKEE (reference sequence). V lost 4 bases and J lost 6, with 19 bases in between. The CDR3 loop spans 16 amino acids. CDR3 sequence (DNA): TGTGCCAGCAGCCGAAGGAGTGTAGTAGGGGATGAAAAACTGTTTTTT. Its translation is CASSRRSVVGDEKLFF.